What follows are 28 T cell receptor beta chains derived from one specimen sequenced in a study of vaccination effects on CD4 cells after COVID-19. The antigens for these receptors are not known. Profiling relied on immunoSEQ multiplex PCR, and the TCRdb table lists in-frame clones only, not all of them. This sample yields around 81,000 clones, of which over 70% are seen a single time; under 1.2% belongs to the top ten. Sequencing in the ViraFEST assay came after antigen-specific CD4+ T cells had been expanded with viral peptide pools, which were used to stimulate PBMC. At the end of 10 days of culture, CD4+ T cells were isolated. Subjects were given two BNT162b2 or mRNA-1273 vaccine doses. The source was CD4+ T cells from PBMCs cultured with HCoV-OC43 spike peptides, collected after COVID-19 vaccination. Stated subset: HCoV-OC43 spike overlapping peptide pool stimulation. The receptor source for this set is a human donor who received a COVID-19 vaccine.

The chain couples TRBV18 to TRBJ2-5, with 12 nucleotides matching TRBD2. V shed 3 bases, J shed 2 bases, and the junction held 1 base outside the gene matches. The CDR3 runs to 15 residues. CDR1 and CDR2 from the germline V gene are KGHSH and LQKENI. CDR3 protein: CASSPLAGGQETQYF. CDR3 DNA: TGTGCCAGCTCACCGCTAGCGGGGGGGCAAGAGACCCAGTACTTC. Filled out from reference TRBV18 and TRBJ2-5, the complete variable domain reads NAGVMQNPRHLVRRRGQEARLRCSPMKGHSHVYWYRQLPEEGLKFMVYLQKENIIDESGMPKERFSAEFPKEGPSILRIQQVVRGDSAAYFCASSPLAGGQETQYFGPGTRLLVL.

This clone was picked up a small number of times. This chain uses TRBV5-1 with TRBJ1-2; D might be TRBD1 (6 bases). The length of the CDR3 is 16 residues. Trimming stripped 4 bases from V and 4 bases from J, with 20 bases between. The germline CDR1 and CDR2 sequences are SGHRS and YFSETQ. Written as DNA, the CDR3 is TGCGCCAGCAGCCCGGCTACCTCAGGGGCGGGCTATGGCTACACCTTC. Translating it yields CASSPATSGAGYGYTF.

CDR3 loop: CASSERTPSTGELFF. The CDR3 DNA follows: TGCGCCAGCAGTGAAAGGACACCTAGCACCGGGGAGCTGTTTTTT. The chain employs TRBV10-2 and TRBJ2-2; D possibly corresponds to TRBD1 (5 bases). This CDR3 has 15 residues. In germline, CDR1 is WSHSY, CDR2 SAAADI. The V end was cut by 3 bases, the J end by 4 bases, with 12 bases between.

The chain employs TRBV7-3 and TRBJ2-2, with TRBD2 matching over 7 bases. After removal of 0 bases from V and 1 base from J, the junction contained 2 bases not matched to a gene. The CDR3 is 16 amino acids. The germline V gene encodes CDR1 SGHTA and CDR2 FQGTGA. The DNA for the CDR3 is TGTGCCAGCAGCTTAACGCGGGGGATGAACACCGGGGAGCTGTTTTTT. Residues: CASSLTRGMNTGELFF. Complete variable domain (other parts from reference TRBV7-3 and TRBJ2-2): GAGVSQTPSNKVTEKGKYVELRCDPISGHTALYWYRQSLGQGPEFLIYFQGTGAADDSGLPNDRFFAVRPEGSVSTLKIQRTERGDSAVYLCASSLTRGMNTGELFFGEGSRLTVL.

The chain has TRBV9 and TRBJ2-5; D call uncertain. Trimming took 2 bases from V and 5 from J, leaving 10 bases between them. The CDR3 is 13 amino acids. Germline assignment: CDR1 SGDLS and CDR2 YYNGEE. The CDR3 region is CASSVGEWETQYF. The CDR3, as DNA: TGTGCCAGCAGCGTGGGCGAGTGGGAGACCCAGTACTTC.

J is TRBJ1-1 and V is TRBV28; D uncertain. Germline values: CDR1 MDHEN, CDR2 SYDVKM. V was cut by 10 bases and J by 5 bases, with 17 bases left in between. The CDR3 has 13 residues. CDR3 amino acids: CATFMGSRTEAFF. CDR3 nucleotide sequence: TGTGCCACGTTCATGGGTTCTCGTACTGAAGCTTTCTTT.

V gene TRBV19 combines with J gene TRBJ2-4; perhaps TRBD1 as D (6 bases). The CDR3 contains 16 residues. Trimming took 6 bases from V and 6 from J, leaving 21 bases between them. The germline V gene encodes CDR1 LNHDA and CDR2 SQIVND (reference sequence). The CDR3: CASSVTLRGWGNIQYF. The DNA for the CDR3 is TGTGCCAGTAGCGTCACCCTCAGGGGATGGGGAAACATTCAGTACTTC. Filled out from reference TRBV19 and TRBJ2-4, the complete variable domain reads DGGITQSPKYLFRKEGQNVTLSCEQNLNHDAMYWYRQDPGQGLRLIYYSQIVNDFQKGDIAEGYSVSREKKESFPLTVTSAQKNPTAFYLCASSVTLRGWGNIQYFGAGTRLSVL.

A word on this clone: Its ends do not fully match the called genes, so a read error is possible. The J gene is TRBJ2-5, the V gene TRBV7-3; no clear D. Per the germline V gene, CDR1 is SGHTA and CDR2 is FQGTGA. The length of the CDR3 is 11 residues. The CDR3: CASSSQETQYF. In DNA form, the CDR3 reads TGTGCCAGCAGCTCCCAAGAAACCCAGTACTTC.

V usage is TRBV28 and J usage is TRBJ1-3, with TRBD1 identical over 9 bases. CDR1 is MDHEN, CDR2 SYDVKM, per germline. CDR3 length: 16 amino acids. The trim removed 5 bases at V and 4 bases at J, leaving 9 bases unmatched. The CDR3 DNA reads as TGTGCCAGCAGTGCAGTACAGGGGGCAAGGGGAAACACCATATATTTT. It yields the protein CASSAVQGARGNTIYF.

The rearrangement joins TRBV6-5 to TRBJ2-4; D is tentatively TRBD1 or TRBD2 (5 bases each). Trimming cost V 9 bases and J 8 bases, with 20 bases left between them. CDR1 is MNHEY, CDR2 SVGAGI, per germline. The CDR3 has 14 amino acids. CDR3 protein: CASTTQGVLDIQYF. DNA of the CDR3: TGTGCCAGTACTACGCAGGGAGTCTTGGACATTCAGTACTTC.

The chain joins TRBV5-1 to TRBJ2-5, with 7 bases that match TRBD1. The CDR3 runs 16 residues. Germline CDR1 SGHRS, CDR2 YFSETQ. Trimming at V came to 0 bases and at J to 1 base, leaving 6 bases not matched to a gene. Here the CDR3 reads CASSLDRGRIQETQYF. The CDR3 nucleotides read TGCGCCAGCAGCTTGGACAGGGGCCGGATCCAAGAGACCCAGTACTTC.

The chain recombines TRBV21-1 with TRBJ2-1; no check of the table's D call, TRBD2, against the DNA was made. TRBV21-1 is recorded as a pseudogene. The CDR3 runs to 15 residues. The CDR3 sequence: CASSKTGNLWPEQFF. CDR3 in DNA: TGTGCCAGCAGCAAAACGGGGAACCTCTGGCCTGAGCAGTTCTTC.

This chain joins TRBV29-1 and TRBJ2-4; tentative D call: TRBD1 (5 bases). Germline V gene lookup returns CDR1 SQVTM and CDR2 ANQGSEA. The CDR3 totals 11 residues. Trimming took off 6 bases at V and 7 bases at J, with 10 bases between the two ends. The CDR3 DNA reads as TGCAGCGTGTGGAAGGGGAACATTCAGTACTTC. Protein product: CSVWKGNIQYF.

The chain uses TRBV5-1 and TRBJ2-2; 9 nucleotides align to TRBD1. The germline V gene has CDR1 SGHRS and CDR2 YFSETQ. J was trimmed by 3 bases and V by 6 bases; bases with no gene match: 12. The CDR3 is 17 residues long. The CDR3 DNA follows: TGCGCCAGCACCCCCGGAGCACAGGGGGCGGACACCGGGGAGCTGTTTTTT. It is translated as CASTPGAQGADTGELFF.

This sequence joins TRBV7-2 and TRBJ1-2; D is uncertain. This CDR3 comprises 14 residues. With 2 bases removed from V and 0 bases from J, the gap between germline ends came to 7 bases. Germline-derived CDR1 and CDR2 are SGHTA and FQGNSA. CDR3 residues: CASSLTGTNYGYTF. CDR3 coding DNA: TGTGCCAGCAGCTTAACGGGAACTAACTATGGCTACACCTTC.

CDR3 sequence: CASRTGTANYGYTF. In nucleotides, the CDR3 is TGCGCCAGCCGAACAGGGACTGCTAACTATGGCTACACCTTC. The gene calls are TRBV5-1 and TRBJ1-2; D is possibly TRBD1 (6 bases). The germline CDR1 and CDR2 sequences are SGHRS and YFSETQ. V gave up 7 bases and J gave up 0 bases, with 13 bases separating them. This CDR3 is 14 amino acids long.

The chain is built from TRBV5-4 and TRBJ2-1; D may be TRBD1 (6 bases). V gave up 4 bases and J gave up 3 bases, with 11 bases separating them. The germline CDR1 and CDR2 sequences are SGHNT and YYREEE (reference sequence). The CDR3 runs 14 residues. DNA for the CDR3: TGTGCCAGCAGCCCTCAACAGGGCTACAATGAGCAGTTCTTC. Its protein product is CASSPQQGYNEQFF.

This chain's CDR3 is CASSWDSRGEQYV. The CDR3 DNA reads TGTGCCAGCAGCTGGGACTCCCGGGGGGAGCAGTACGTC. The chain couples TRBV6-5 to TRBJ2-7; possibly TRBD2 for D (6 bases). Germline CDR1 MNHEY, CDR2 SVGAGI. Trimming left V 6 bases short and J 7 bases short, with 16 bases between. The CDR3 has 13 residues.

This chain connects TRBV19 to TRBJ1-3, with D maybe TRBD1 (5 bases). Germline assignment: CDR1 LNHDA and CDR2 SQIVND (reference sequence). This CDR3 is built from 17 residues. Trimming took 3 bases from V and 4 from J, leaving 19 bases between them. As DNA, the CDR3 is TGTGCCAGTAGTATTCTGTTCAGGGAGCGGACGGGAAACACCATATATTTT. Translation: CASSILFRERTGNTIYF.

Only one count was recorded for this clone. The chain is built from TRBV5-6 and TRBJ2-3; D uncertain. V gave up 2 bases and J gave up 1 base, with 17 bases separating them. The CDR3 extends over 17 amino acids. Germline V CDR1 and CDR2: SGHDT, YYEEEE. The CDR3 DNA reads TGTGCCAGCAGCTTCAAAGTCACCAGCTTAGGCACAGATACGCAGTATTTT. It codes for CASSFKVTSLGTDTQYF.

The CDR3 spells CAGAGYANEKLFF. In DNA, the CDR3 is TGTGCCGGAGCAGGGTATGCTAATGAAAAACTGTTTTTT. The V call is TRBV6-6, the J call TRBJ1-4; maybe TRBD1 (5 bases). V shed 11 bases and J shed 3 bases, with 13 bases lying between them. Germline V gives CDR1 MNHNY, CDR2 SVGAGI (reference sequence). CDR3 size: 13 residues.

The chain links TRBV4-1 to TRBJ2-1, with D possibly being TRBD2 (5 bases). V lost 1 base to trimming and J lost 9 bases, with 22 bases between them. CDR3 size: 17 residues. The germline gives CDR1 MGHRA, CDR2 YSYEKL. CDR3 sequence reads: CASSQAKILGVGSEQFF. For the CDR3, the DNA is TGCGCCAGCAGCCAAGCCAAGATACTCGGGGTTGGGAGTGAGCAGTTCTTC.

This rearrangement joins TRBV24-1 to TRBJ2-1, with 7 bases matching TRBD1. Germline V gives CDR1 KGHDR, CDR2 SFDVKD. The length of the CDR3 is 17 residues. Trimming cost V 2 bases and J 1 base; bases outside gene matches: 7. The CDR3 nucleotides are TGTGCCACCAGTGATTCTACAGGGGCGAGGTCCTACAATGAGCAGTTCTTC. As protein: CATSDSTGARSYNEQFF.

The V call is TRBV5-4, the J call TRBJ2-1; TRBD1 is a possible D gene (7 bases). This CDR3 is built from 15 residues. Germline V gene data show CDR1 as SGHNT and CDR2 as YYREEE (reference sequence). Between the trimmed V and J ends, which lost 4 bases and 0 bases, there was a span of 11 bases. The DNA for the CDR3 is TGTGCCAGCAGCCAGGGGGGCTCCTCCTACAATGAGCAGTTCTTC. Translated, it gives CASSQGGSSYNEQFF.

The V call is TRBV2, the J call TRBJ2-2, with TRBD1 as a possible D gene (6 bases). Trimming cost V 1 base and J 5 bases, with 11 bases left between them. The CDR3 contains 15 residues. Germline V lookup: CDR1 SNHLY, CDR2 FYNNEI. The CDR3 loop is CASSEEKTGTGELFF. CDR3 bases: TGTGCCAGCAGTGAAGAGAAAACAGGGACCGGGGAGCTGTTTTTT.

The chain has TRBV4-1 and TRBJ1-1; TRBD1 might be the D (6 bases). CDR1 is MGHRA, CDR2 YSYEKL, per germline. This CDR3 has 14 residues. With 4 bases removed from V and 4 bases from J, the gap between germline ends came to 13 bases. CDR3 region: CASSRSVGATEAFF. For the CDR3, the DNA is TGCGCCAGCAGCCGAAGCGTGGGGGCCACTGAAGCTTTCTTT.

This chain uses TRBV5-1 with TRBJ1-1, with D tentatively TRBD1 (6 bases). CDR3 length equals 13 residues. Germline assignment: CDR1 SGHRS and CDR2 YFSETQ. Trimming took 2 bases from V and 3 from J, leaving 8 bases between them. The CDR3 nucleotides are TGCGCCAGCAGCTTCCAGGGGCACACTGAAGCTTTCTTT. It specifies CASSFQGHTEAFF.

The CDR3, as DNA: TGTGCCAGCAGCGATGCGGGACACCCAACTAATGAAAAACTGTTTTTT. This sequence encodes CASSDAGHPTNEKLFF. V and J are TRBV14 and TRBJ1-4; possibly TRBD1 for D (6 bases). The CDR3 totals 16 residues. Trimming removed 5 bases at V and 0 bases at J, with 13 bases between. The V gene's germline CDR1 is SGHDN and CDR2 FVKESK.